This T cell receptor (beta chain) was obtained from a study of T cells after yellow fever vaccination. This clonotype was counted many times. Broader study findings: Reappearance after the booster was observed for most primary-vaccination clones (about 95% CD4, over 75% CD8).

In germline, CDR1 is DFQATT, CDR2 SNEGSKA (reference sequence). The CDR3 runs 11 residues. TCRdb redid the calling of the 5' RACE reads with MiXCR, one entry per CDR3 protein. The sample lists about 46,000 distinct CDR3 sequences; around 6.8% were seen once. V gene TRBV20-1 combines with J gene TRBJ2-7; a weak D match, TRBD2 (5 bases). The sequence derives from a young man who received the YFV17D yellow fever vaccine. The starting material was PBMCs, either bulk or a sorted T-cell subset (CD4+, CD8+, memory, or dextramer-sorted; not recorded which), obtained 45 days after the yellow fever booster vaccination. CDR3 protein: CSVEGREEQYF. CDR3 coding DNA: TGCAGCGTAGAGGGCCGTGAAGAGCAGTACTTC.